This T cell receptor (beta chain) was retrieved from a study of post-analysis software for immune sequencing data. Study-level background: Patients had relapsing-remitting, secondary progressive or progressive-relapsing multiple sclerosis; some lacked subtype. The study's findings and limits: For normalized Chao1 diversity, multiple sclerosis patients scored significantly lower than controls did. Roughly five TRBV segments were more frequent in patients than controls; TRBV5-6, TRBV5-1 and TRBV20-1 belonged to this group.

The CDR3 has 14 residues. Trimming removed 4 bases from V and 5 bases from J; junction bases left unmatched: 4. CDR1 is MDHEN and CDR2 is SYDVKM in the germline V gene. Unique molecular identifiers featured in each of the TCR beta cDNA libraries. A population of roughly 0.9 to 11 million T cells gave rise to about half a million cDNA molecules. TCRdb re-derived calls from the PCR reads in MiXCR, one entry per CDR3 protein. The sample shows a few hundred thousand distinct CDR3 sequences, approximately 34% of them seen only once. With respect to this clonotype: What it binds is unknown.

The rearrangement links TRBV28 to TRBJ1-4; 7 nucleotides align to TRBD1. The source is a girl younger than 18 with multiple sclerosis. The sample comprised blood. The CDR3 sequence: CASSYTQGNEKLFF. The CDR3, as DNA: TGTGCCAGCAGTTATACACAGGGGAATGAAAAACTGTTTTTT.